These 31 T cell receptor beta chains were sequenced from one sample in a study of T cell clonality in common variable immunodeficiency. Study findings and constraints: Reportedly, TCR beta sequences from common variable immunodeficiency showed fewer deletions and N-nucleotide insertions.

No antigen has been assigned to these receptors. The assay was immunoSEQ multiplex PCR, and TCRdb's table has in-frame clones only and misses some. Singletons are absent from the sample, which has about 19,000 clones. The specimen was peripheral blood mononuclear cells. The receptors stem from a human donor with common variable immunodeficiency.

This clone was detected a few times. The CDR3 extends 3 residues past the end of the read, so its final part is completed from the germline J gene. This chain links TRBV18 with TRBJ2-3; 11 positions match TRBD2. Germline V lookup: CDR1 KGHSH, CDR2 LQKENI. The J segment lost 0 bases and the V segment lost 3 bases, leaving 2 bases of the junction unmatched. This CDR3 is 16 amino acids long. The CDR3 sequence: CASSPLAGGSTDTQYF. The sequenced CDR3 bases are TGTGCCAGCTCACCGTTAGCGGGGGGGAGCACAGATACG.

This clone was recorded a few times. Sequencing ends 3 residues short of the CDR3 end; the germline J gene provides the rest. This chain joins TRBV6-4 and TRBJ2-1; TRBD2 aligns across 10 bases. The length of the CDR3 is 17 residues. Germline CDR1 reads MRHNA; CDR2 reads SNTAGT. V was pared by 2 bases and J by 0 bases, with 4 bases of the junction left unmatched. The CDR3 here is CASSDGSGGSSYNEQFF. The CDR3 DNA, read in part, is TGTGCCAGCAGTGACGGTAGCGGGGGGAGCTCCTACAATGAG.

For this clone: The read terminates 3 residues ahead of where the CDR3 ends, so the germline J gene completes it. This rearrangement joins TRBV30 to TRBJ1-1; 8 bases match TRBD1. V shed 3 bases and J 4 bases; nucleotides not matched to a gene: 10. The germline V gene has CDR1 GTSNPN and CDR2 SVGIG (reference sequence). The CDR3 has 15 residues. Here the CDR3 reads CAWRDGQGISTEAFF. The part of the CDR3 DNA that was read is TGTGCCTGGAGGGACGGACAGGGAATCAGCACTGAA.

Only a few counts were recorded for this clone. This CDR3 is CASSVLGTSGFTDTQYF. CDR3 DNA, as far as it was read: TGTGCCAGCAGTGTCCTCGGGACTAGCGGGTTTACAGATACG. The chain links TRBV2 to TRBJ2-3, with 12 bases identical to TRBD2. The CDR3 end falls 3 residues outside the read, so it is completed with the germline J gene. CDR1 is SNHLY, CDR2 FYNNEI, per germline. The CDR3 is 17 residues long. With 4 bases clipped from V and 3 bases from J, the junction kept 8 bases outside the gene matches.

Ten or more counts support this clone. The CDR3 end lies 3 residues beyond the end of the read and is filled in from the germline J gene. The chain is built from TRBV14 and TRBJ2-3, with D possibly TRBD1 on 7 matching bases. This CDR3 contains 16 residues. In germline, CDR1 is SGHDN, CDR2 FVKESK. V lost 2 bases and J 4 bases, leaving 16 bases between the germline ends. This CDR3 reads CASSQNRQGGADTQYF. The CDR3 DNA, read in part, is TGTGCCAGCAGCCAAAACCGACAGGGAGGCGCAGATACG.

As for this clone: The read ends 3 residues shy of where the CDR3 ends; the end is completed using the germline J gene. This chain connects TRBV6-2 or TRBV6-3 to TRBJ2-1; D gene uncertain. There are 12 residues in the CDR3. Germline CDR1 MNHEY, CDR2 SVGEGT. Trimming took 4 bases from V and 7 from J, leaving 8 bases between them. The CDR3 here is CASSFGWNEQFF. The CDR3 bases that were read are TGTGCCAGCAGTTTCGGTTGGAATGAG.

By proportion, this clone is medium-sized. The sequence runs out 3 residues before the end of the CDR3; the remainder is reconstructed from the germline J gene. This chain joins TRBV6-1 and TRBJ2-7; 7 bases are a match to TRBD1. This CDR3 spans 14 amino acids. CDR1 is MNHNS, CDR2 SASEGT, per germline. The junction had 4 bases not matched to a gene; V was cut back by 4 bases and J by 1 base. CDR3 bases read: TGTGCCAGCAGTGTGCTGGACAGGTCCTACGAG. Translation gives CASSVLDRSYE. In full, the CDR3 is CASSVLDRSYEQYF.

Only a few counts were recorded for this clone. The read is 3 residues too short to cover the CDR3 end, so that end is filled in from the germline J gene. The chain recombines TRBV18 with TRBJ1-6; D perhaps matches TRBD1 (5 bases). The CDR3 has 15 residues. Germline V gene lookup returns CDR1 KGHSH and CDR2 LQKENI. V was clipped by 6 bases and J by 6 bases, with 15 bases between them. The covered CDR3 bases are TGTGCCAGCTCCCCAATGGGGGGTCCTAATTCACCC. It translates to CASSPMGGPNSP. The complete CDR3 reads CASSPMGGPNSPLHF.

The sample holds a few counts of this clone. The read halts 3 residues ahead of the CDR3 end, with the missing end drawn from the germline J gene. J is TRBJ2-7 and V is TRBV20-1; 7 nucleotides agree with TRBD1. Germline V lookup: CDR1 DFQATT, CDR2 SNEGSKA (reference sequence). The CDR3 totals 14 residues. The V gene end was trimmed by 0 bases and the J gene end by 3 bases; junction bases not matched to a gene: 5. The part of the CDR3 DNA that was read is TGCAGTGCTAGAGACCGGGACAGATACTACGAG. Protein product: CSARDRDRYYE. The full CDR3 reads CSARDRDRYYEQYF.

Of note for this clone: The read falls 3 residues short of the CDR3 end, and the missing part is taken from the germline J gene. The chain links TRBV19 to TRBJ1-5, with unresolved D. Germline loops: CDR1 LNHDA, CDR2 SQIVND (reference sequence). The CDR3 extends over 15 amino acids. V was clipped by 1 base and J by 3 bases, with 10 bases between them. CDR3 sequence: CASSIGVRYNQPQHF. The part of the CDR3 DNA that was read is TGTGCCAGTAGTATAGGTGTCAGATACAATCAGCCC.

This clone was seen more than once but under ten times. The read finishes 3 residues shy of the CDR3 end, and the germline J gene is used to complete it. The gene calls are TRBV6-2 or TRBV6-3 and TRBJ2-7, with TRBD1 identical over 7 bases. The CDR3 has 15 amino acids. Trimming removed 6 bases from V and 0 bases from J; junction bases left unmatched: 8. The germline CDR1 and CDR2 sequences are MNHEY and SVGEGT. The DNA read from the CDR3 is TGTGCCAGCAGGCCCTCGGGACAGAACTCCTACGAG. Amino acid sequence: CASRPSGQNSYE. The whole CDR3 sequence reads CASRPSGQNSYEQYF.

This CDR3 reads CAWRGLANTGELFF. The sequenced CDR3 bases are TGTGCCTGGAGGGGACTAGCAAACACCGGGGAG. The chain uses TRBV30 and TRBJ2-2; TRBD2 matches at 9 bases. The CDR3 end lies 3 residues beyond the end of the read and is filled in from the germline J gene. V dropped 3 bases and J dropped 2; count of bases not matched to a gene: 1. The CDR3 runs 14 residues. Germline lookup yields CDR1 GTSNPN and CDR2 SVGIG (reference sequence).

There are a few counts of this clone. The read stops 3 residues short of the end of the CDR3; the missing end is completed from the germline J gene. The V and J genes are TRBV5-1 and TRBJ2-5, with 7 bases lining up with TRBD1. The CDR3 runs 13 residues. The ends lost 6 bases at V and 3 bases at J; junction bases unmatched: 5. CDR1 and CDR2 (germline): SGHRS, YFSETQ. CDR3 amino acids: CASKWTGEETQYF. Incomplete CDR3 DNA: TGCGCCAGCAAGTGGACAGGAGAAGAGACC.

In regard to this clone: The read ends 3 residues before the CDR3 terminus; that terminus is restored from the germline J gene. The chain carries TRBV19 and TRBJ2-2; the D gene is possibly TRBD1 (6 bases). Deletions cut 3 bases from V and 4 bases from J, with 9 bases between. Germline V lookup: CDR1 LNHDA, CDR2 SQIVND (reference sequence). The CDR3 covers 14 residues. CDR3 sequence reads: CASSIRGSTGELFF. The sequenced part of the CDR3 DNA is TGTGCCAGTAGTATCAGGGGAAGCACCGGGGAG.

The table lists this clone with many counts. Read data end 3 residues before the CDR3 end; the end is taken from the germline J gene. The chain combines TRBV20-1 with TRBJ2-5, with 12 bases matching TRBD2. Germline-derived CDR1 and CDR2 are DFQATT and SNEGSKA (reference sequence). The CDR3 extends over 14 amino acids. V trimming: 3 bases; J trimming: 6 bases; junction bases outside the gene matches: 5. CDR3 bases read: TGCAGTGCTAGTACTAGCGGGGGGATAAAGACC. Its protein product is CSASTSGGIKT. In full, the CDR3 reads CSASTSGGIKTQYF.

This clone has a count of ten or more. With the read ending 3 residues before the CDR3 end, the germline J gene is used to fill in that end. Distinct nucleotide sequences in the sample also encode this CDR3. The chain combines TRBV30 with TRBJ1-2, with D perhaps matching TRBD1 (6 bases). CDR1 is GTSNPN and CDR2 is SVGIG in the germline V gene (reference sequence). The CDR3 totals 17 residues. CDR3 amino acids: CAWTIFTAGLQTGGYTF. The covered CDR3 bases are TGTGCCTGGACGATCTTTACGGCGGGCCTTCAAACAGGGGGC.

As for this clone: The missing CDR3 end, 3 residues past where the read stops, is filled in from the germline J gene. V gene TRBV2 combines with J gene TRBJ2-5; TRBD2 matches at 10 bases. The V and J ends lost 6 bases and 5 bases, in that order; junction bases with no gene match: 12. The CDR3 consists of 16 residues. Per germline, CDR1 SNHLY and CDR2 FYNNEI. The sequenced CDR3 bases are TGTGCCAGCAGCCTTCTTAGCGGGAGGTTGAGGGAGACC. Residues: CASSLLSGRLRET. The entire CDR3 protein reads CASSLLSGRLRETQYF.

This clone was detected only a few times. The covered CDR3 bases are TGCGCCAGCAGCACGGGGACAGAAAAAAATCAGCCC. As protein: CASSTGTEKNQP. Given in full, the CDR3 is CASSTGTEKNQPQHF. This chain connects TRBV5-1 to TRBJ1-5; 7 nucleotides align to TRBD1. Read sequence stops 3 residues before the CDR3 end, and the germline J gene provides the missing end. J lost 4 bases, V lost 4 bases, and 8 bases had no gene match. The CDR3 totals 15 residues. From germline, CDR1 is SGHRS and CDR2 YFSETQ. Supplemented by reference TRBV5-1 and TRBJ1-5, the full variable domain reads KAGVTQTPRYLIKTRGQQVTLSCSPISGHRSVSWYQQTPGQGLQFLFEYFSETQRNKGNFPGRFSGRQFSNSRSEMNVSTLELGDSALYLCASSTGTEKNQPQHFGDGTRLSIL.

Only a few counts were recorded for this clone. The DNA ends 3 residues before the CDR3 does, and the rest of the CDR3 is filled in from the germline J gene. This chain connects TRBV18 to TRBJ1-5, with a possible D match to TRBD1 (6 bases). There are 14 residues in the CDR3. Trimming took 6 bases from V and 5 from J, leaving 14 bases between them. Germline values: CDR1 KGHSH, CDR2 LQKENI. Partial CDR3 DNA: TGTGCCAGCTCCCAAAGGGGGTCGTATCAGCCC. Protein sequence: CASSQRGSYQP. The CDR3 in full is CASSQRGSYQPQHF.

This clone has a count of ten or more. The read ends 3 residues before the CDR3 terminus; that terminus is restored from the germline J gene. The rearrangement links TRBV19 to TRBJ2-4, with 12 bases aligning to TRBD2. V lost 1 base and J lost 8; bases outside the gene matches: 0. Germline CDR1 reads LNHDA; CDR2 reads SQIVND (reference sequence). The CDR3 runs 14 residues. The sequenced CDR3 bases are TGTGCCAGTAGTATAGGACTAGCGGGAGACATT. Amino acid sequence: CASSIGLAGDI. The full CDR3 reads CASSIGLAGDIQYF.

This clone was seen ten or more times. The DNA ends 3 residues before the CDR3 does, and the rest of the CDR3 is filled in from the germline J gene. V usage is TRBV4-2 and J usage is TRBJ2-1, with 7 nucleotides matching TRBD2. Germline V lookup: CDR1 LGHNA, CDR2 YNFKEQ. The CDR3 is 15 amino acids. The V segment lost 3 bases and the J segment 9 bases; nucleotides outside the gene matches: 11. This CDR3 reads CASSQGLAAPGEQFF. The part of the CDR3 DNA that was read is TGTGCCAGCAGCCAGGGGCTAGCGGCCCCGGGTGAG.

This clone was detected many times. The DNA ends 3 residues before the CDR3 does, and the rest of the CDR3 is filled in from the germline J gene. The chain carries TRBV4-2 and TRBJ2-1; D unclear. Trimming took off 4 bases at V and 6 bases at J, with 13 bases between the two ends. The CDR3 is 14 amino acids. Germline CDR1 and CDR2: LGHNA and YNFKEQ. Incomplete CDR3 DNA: TGTGCCAGCAGCCTGGCGGTTGATGGCAATGAG. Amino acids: CASSLAVDGNE. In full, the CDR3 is CASSLAVDGNEQFF.

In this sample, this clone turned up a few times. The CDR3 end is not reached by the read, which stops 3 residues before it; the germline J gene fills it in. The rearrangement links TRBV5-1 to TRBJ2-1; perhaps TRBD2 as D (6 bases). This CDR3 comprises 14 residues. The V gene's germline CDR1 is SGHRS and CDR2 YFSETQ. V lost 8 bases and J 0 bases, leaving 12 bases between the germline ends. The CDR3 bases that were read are TGCGCCAGTACTAGCACCAGCTCCTACAATGAG. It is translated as CASTSTSSYNE. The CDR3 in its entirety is CASTSTSSYNEQFF.

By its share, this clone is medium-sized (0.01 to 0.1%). The CDR3 reads CASSLDIASGTGRVEQYF. Incomplete CDR3 DNA: TGTGCCAGCAGCTTAGATATAGCTTCCGGGACAGGGAGAGTCGAG. The chain is built from TRBV7-6 and TRBJ2-7; TRBD1 matches 9 bases. The read terminates 3 residues before the CDR3 end, so the remaining end is supplied by the germline J gene. The junction had 16 bases not matched to a gene; V was cut back by 1 base and J by 6 bases. CDR3 size: 18 residues. Germline CDR1 reads SGHVS; CDR2 reads FNYEAQ.

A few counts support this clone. The DNA read from the CDR3 is TGTGCCAGTAGTATCCTTTATAGCAATCAGCCC. Amino acids: CASSILYSNQP. The complete CDR3 sequence is CASSILYSNQPQHF. This rearrangement joins TRBV19 to TRBJ1-5; D unresolved. Coverage ceases 3 residues before the CDR3 finishes, and the germline J gene fills in the end. The CDR3 runs 14 residues. The germline V gene has CDR1 LNHDA and CDR2 SQIVND (reference sequence). V gave up 3 bases and J gave up 0 bases, with 6 bases separating them.

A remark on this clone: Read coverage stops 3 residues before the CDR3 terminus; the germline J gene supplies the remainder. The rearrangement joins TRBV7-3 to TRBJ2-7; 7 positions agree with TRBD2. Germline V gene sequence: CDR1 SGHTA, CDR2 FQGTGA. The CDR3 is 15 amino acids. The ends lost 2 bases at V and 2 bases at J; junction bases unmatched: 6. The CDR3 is CASSLGSGTTYEQYF. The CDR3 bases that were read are TGTGCCAGCAGCTTAGGGTCCGGGACTACCTACGAG.

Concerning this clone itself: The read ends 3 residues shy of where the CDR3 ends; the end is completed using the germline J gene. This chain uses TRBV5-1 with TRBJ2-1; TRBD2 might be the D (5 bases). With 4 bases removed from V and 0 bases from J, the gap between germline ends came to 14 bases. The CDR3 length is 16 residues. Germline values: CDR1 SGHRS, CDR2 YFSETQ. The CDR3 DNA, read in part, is TGCGCCAGCAGCCCCTTTAGCGTAAGCTCCTACAATGAG. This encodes CASSPFSVSSYNE. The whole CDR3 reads CASSPFSVSSYNEQFF. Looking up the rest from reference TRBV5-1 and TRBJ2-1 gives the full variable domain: KAGVTQTPRYLIKTRGQQVTLSCSPISGHRSVSWYQQTPGQGLQFLFEYFSETQRNKGNFPGRFSGRQFSNSRSEMNVSTLELGDSALYLCASSPFSVSSYNEQFFGPGTRLTVL.

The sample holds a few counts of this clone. The sequenced CDR3 bases are TGTGCCAGTAGTATGAGACAGGGTTACGAG. This encodes CASSMRQGYE. The whole CDR3 sequence is CASSMRQGYEQYF. This chain uses TRBV19 with TRBJ2-7, with TRBD1 matching over 7 bases. The CDR3 goes on 3 residues after the read ends, and that part is filled in from the germline J gene. The V gene's germline CDR1 is LNHDA and CDR2 SQIVND (reference sequence). With V trimmed by 3 bases and J by 4 bases, 3 bases remained unmatched. The CDR3 covers 13 residues.

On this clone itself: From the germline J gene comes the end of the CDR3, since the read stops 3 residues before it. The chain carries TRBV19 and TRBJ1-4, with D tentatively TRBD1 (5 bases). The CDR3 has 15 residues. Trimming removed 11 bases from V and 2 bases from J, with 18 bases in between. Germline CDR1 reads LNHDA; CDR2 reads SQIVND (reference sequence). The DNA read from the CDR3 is TGTGCCGCTAAACCCCGGGACTCTACTAATGAAAAA. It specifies CAAKPRDSTNEK. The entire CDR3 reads CAAKPRDSTNEKLFF.

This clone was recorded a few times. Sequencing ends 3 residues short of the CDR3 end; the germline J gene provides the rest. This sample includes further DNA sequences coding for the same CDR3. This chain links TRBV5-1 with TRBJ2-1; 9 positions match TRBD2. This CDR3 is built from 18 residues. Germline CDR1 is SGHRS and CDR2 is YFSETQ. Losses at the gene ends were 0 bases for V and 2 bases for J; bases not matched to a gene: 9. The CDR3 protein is CASSLVASGTYTYNEQFF. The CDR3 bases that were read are TGCGCCAGCAGCTTGGTGGCTAGCGGGACTTATACCTACAATGAG.

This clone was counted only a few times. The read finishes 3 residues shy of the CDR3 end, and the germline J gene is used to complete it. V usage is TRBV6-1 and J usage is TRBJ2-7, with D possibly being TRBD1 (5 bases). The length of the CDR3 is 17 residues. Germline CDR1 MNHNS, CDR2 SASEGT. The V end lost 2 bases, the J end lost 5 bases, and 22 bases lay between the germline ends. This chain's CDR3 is CASSEFGDFGQGHEQYF. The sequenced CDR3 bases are TGTGCCAGCAGTGAATTTGGTGACTTTGGGCAGGGCCACGAG.